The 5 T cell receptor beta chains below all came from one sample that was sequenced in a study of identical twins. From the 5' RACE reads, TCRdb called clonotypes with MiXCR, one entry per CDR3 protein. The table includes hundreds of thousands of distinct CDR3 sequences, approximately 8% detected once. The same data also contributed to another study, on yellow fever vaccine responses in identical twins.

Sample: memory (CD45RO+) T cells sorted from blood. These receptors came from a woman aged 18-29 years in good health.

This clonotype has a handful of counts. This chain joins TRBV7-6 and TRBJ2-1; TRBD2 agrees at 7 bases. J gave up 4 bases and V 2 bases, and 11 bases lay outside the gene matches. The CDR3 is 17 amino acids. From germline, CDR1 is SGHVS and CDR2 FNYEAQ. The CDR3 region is CASSLIWGRAGYNEQFF. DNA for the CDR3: TGTGCCAGCAGCTTAATTTGGGGGAGGGCCGGTTACAATGAGCAGTTCTTC.

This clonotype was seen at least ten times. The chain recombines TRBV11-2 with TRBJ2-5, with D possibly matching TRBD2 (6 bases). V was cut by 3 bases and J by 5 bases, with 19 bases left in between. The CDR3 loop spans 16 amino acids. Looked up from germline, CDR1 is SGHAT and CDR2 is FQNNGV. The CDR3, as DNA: TGTGCCAGCAGCTTCAAAAGGCCGACTGGGGGGGAGACCCAGTACTTC. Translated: CASSFKRPTGGETQYF. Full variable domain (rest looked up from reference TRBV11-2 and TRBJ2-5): EAGVAQSPRYKIIEKRQSVAFWCNPISGHATLYWYQQILGQGPKLLIQFQNNGVVDDSQLPKDRFSAERLKGVDSTLKIQPAKLEDSAVYLCASSFKRPTGGETQYFGPGTRLLVL.

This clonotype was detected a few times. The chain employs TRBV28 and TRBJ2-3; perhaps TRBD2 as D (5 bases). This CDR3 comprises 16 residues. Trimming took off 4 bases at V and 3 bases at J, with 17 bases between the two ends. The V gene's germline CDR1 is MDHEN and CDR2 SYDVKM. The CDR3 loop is CASSSRGRVRTDTQYF. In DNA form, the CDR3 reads TGTGCCAGCAGTTCGAGAGGGCGGGTTCGTACAGATACGCAGTATTTT.

The CDR3 is CASQVQTGRRGNTGELFF. CDR3 bases: TGTGCCAGCCAAGTCCAGACAGGGCGGAGGGGGAACACCGGGGAGCTGTTTTTT. This chain joins TRBV6-2 or TRBV6-3 and TRBJ2-2; D might be TRBD1 (7 bases). The CDR3 is made up of 18 amino acids. The V and J ends lost 8 bases and 1 base respectively, with 23 bases between them. Germline V gives CDR1 MNHEY, CDR2 SVGEGT.

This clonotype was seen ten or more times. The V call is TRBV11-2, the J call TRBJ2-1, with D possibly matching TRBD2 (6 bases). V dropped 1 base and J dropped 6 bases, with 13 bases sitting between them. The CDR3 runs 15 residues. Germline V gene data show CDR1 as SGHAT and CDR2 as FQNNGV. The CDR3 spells CASSLGGVSGNEQFF. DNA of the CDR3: TGTGCCAGCAGCTTAGGCGGGGTTTCTGGCAATGAGCAGTTCTTC.